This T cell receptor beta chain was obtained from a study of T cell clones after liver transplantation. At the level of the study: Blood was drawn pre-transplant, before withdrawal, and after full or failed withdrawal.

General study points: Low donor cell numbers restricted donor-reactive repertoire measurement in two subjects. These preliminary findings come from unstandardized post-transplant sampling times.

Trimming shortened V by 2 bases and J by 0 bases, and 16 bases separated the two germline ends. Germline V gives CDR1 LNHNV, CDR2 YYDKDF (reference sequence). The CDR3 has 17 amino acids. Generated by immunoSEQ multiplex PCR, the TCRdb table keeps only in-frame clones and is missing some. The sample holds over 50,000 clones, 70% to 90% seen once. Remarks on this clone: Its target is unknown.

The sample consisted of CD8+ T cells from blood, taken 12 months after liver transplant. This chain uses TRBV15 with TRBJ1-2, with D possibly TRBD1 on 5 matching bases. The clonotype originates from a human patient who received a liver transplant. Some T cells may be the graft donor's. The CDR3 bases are TGTGCCACCAGCAGACCGCATCGGGACGGCACTAACTATGGCTACACCTTC. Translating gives CATSRPHRDGTNYGYTF.